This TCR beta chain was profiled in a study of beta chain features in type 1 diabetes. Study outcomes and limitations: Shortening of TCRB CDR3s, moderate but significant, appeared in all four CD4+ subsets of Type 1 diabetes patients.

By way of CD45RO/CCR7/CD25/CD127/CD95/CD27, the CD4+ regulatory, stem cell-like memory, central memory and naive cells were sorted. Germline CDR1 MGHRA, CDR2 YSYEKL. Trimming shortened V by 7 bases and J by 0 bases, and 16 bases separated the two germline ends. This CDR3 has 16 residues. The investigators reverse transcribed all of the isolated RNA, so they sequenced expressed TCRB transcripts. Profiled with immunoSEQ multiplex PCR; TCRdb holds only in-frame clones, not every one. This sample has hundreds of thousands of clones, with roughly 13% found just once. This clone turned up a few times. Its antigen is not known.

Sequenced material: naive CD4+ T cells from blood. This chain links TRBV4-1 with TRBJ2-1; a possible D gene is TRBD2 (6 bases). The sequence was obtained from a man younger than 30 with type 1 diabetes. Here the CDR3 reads CASTAGTTVSYNEQFF. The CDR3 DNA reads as TGCGCCAGCACCGCGGGGACGACAGTCTCCTACAATGAGCAGTTCTTC.